A single T cell receptor (beta chain) is shown here with its context. This record belongs to a study of CD4 T cell repertoires in COVID-19. The CDR3 length is 14 residues. The germline V gene encodes CDR1 LNHDA and CDR2 SQIVND (reference sequence). With V trimmed by 6 bases and J by 7 bases, 8 bases remained unmatched. The method was immunoSEQ multiplex PCR; TCRdb's version includes in-frame clones alone and lacks a portion of them. The sample carries 20,000 to 25,000 clones, about nine tenths recorded once. The memory T cells were sequenced right after ex vivo isolation, without culture. The V gene is TRBV19, the J gene TRBJ1-4, with TRBD1 matching 7 bases. Sequenced material: central memory CD4+ T cells from blood, taken before the COVID-19 pandemic. This receptor was identified in a human donor who had COVID-19. CDR3 coding DNA: TGTGCCAGTAGCAACAGGGGTACTTCTGAAAAACTGTTTTTT. This translates into CASSNRGTSEKLFF.